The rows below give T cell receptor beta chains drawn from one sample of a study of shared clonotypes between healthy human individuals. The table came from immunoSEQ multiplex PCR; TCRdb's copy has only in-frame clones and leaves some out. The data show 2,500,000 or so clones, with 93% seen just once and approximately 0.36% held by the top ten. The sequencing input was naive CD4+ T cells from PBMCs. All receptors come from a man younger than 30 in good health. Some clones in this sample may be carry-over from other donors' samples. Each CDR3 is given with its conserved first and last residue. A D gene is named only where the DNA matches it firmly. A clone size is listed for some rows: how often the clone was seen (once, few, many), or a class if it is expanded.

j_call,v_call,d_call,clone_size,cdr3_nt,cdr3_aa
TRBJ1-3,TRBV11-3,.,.,TGTGCCAGCAGCTTAGAGGCTGGAAACACCATATATTTT,CASSLEAGNTIYF
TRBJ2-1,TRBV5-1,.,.,TGCGCCAGCAGCTTGGACAGAAGCTCCTACAATGAGCAGTTCTTC,CASSLDRSSYNEQFF
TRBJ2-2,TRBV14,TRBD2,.,TGTGCCAGCAGCCATAAAACACCAGCGGGGACCGGGGAGCTGTTTTTT,CASSHKTPAGTGELFF
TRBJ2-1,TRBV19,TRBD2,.,TGTGCCAGTAGACAGCTAGCGGGGGGTGAAAATGAGCAGTTCTTC,CASRQLAGGENEQFF
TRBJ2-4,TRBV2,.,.,TGTGCCAGCAGTGTGAGGATTGAGGACATTCAGTACTTC,CASSVRIEDIQYF
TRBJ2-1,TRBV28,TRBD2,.,TGTGCCAGCAGCAAGCGGGGAGAGCAGTTCTTC,CASSKRGEQFF
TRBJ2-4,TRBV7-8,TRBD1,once,TGTGCCAGCAGCTTAGTTGGTTGGACAGGGGGCGCCGGAAACATTCAGTACTTC,CASSLVGWTGGAGNIQYF
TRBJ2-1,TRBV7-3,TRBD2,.,TGTGCCAGCAGCGTGACTAGCGGGAGGGCCCGGTACAATGAGCAGTTCTTC,CASSVTSGRARYNEQFF
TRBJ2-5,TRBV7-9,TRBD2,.,TGTGCCAGCAGCTTATGGGGTAGCGGGGATGGAGAGACCCAGTACTTC,CASSLWGSGDGETQYF
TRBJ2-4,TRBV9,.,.,TGTGCCAGCAGCGTAGTGGTGGGGAGACTAGCCAAAAACATTCAGTACTTC,CASSVVVGRLAKNIQYF
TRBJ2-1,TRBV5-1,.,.,TGCGCCAGCAGACTTGGCACAGGGAGGGAGGATGAGCAGTTCTTC,CASRLGTGREDEQFF
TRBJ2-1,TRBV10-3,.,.,TGTGCCATCAGTGAGTCGATGGACAATGAGCAGTTCTTC,CAISESMDNEQFF
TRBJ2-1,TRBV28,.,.,TGTGCCAGCAGTTTAAGGTCCTACAATGAGCAGTTCTTC,CASSLRSYNEQFF
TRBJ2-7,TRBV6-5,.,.,TGTGCCAGCAGTTACTCGAAGCAGGGTTGGGCCGAGCAGTACTTC,CASSYSKQGWAEQYF
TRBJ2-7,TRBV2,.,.,TGTGCCAGCAGTGAAGCGCTTCAAGGGTCCGAGCAGTACTTC,CASSEALQGSEQYF
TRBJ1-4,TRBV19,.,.,TGTGCCAGTAGTGAGATGGGAAATAATGAAAAACTGTTTTTT,CASSEMGNNEKLFF
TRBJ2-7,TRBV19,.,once,TGTGCCAGTAGTCGACAGGTTGACTCCTACGAGCAGTACTTC,CASSRQVDSYEQYF
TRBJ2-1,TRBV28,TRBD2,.,TGTGCCAGCAGTGTGCCCGGGACTAGCGCTAATGAGCAGTTCTTC,CASSVPGTSANEQFF
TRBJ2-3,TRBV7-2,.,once,TGTGCCAGCAGCTTTCGAGGGGGTCCCACAGATACGCAGTATTTT,CASSFRGGPTDTQYF
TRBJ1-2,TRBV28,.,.,TGTGCCAGCAGTTTATTAGCCCTCTATGGCTACACCTTC,CASSLLALYGYTF